Sequencing of this T cell receptor (beta chain) was carried out in a study of shared clonotypes between healthy human individuals. Study at large: The study used three CD4 naive, three CD4 memory, two CD8 naive and one CD8 memory plate per donor.

Of note for this clone: Its matching antigen is unknown.

Into CD45RA+ naive and CD45RA-negative memory subsets, the CD4+ cells were split. General study findings and limits: Researchers sampled only blood; tissue repertoires likely differ. Large sequencing depth failed to make sorted-subset sequencing complete, rarefaction showed.

Trimming took off 0 bases at V and 7 bases at J, with 6 bases between the two ends. Germline values: CDR1 ENHRY, CDR2 SYGVKD. This CDR3 is 12 amino acids long. Data came from immunoSEQ multiplex PCR; TCRdb stores just in-frame clones and leaves some out. In the table there are around 1,100,000 clones, around 77% of which are singletons. This TCR was sampled from a young man in good health. Some clones in this sample may be carry-over from other donors' samples. The rearrangement joins TRBV10-3 to TRBJ1-2; D not resolved. Input material: memory CD4+ T cells from PBMCs. The subset is: CD45RA-negative fraction. CDR3 bases: TGTGCCATCAGTGAGTCCGACGCTGGCTACACCTTC. As protein: CAISESDAGYTF.